This TCR beta chain was sequenced in a study of blood T cells in healthy people across ages (dated by TCRdb to between 2014 and 2016). Broadly, across the study: In model experiments, template switching captured roughly one uniquely barcoded TCR beta cDNA molecule for every two T cells. Using deep sequencing normalized with unique cDNA molecular identifiers, the study measured how TCR beta repertoire diversity changes with age. The donors were divided into four age groups: young (average around 16 years), middle-aged (about 39), aged (about 56) and long-lived (more than 75). Donors of different ages were randomly distributed across sequencing lanes to avoid experimental bias. For two donors (one aged 18 to 30 and one aged 80 or older), the study analyzed two additional independent replicas of 1 million unique cDNA reads from the same blood draw.

V gives up 3 bases and J gives up 6 bases, and the segment between their germline ends measures 11 bases. From the cysteine through the phenylalanine, the CDR3 covers 14 amino acids. Only the CDR3 DNA is retained, 42 bases long and in frame from the first base. The library relied on 5' RACE. Reads for this sample came from an Illumina HiSeq 2500. The second PCR ran for about 6 to 11 cycles and used a J-beta primer mix along with a sample-barcoded 5' primer. Each TCR beta cDNA molecule received a unique molecular identifier from a template-switch 5' adaptor carrying 12 random nucleotides. At least 2.5 million CDR3-containing paired-end reads were obtained from each sample. All of the RNA was converted into first-strand cDNA using the Mint cDNA synthesis kit, with a TRBC-specific oligonucleotide serving as the primer. All cDNA was treated with uracil-DNA glycosylase and then went through a first 18-cycle PCR with the universal primers M1SS and BC2_uni_R. In the paper's pipeline: For normalization, 1 million high-quality reads, each with a distinct molecular identifier, were randomly selected from each sample. Instead of being binned into consensus sequences, reads that shared molecular identifiers were thrown out. MiTCR, set to a Q25 quality threshold and the strictest error-elimination algorithm, was used for CDR3 identification, clonotype clustering and error correction. A nonparametric unseen species model with Euler transformation was used to estimate a lower bound on total TCR beta diversity. Through fastp at Q25 and MiXCR, TCRdb rebuilt clones from the public reads, retaining in-frame beta chains. Identical CDR3 proteins give one entry, which carries the most common genes and DNA. The V and J calls and clone size are TCRdb's, not the authors'. In this sample the table shows roughly 730,000 distinct CDR3 sequences, roughly three fifths of which occur a single time. The ten largest clones capture 25% to 30% of the sample.

The roughly 37 donors, aged about 6 to 95 years, were systemically healthy Caucasian individuals from Russia. Each donor gave ten milliliters of peripheral blood, drawn into EDTA-treated Vacutainer tubes. PBMCs were isolated by Ficoll-Paque density-gradient centrifugation, with at least 6.5 million obtained per sample. Trizol reagent was used to extract total RNA from the PBMCs, yielding at least 6 micrograms per sample. For every donor, an aliquot of PBMCs went through flow cytometry to measure the percentages of naive CD45RAhigh/CD27high T cells. A word on this clonotype: It lacks a known antigen. Qualities for individual bases were not recorded, and no much larger clone is one base off.

The investigation overall reported the following: Estimates of total diversity based on one million sequenced T cells were regarded as lower bounds and as underestimates. Compared with the aged group, more naive CD4+ T cells, fewer expanded clones and increased TCR diversity were shown by the long-lived group, suggesting age selection. Since profiling was done on bulk unsorted PBMCs, naive and antigen-experienced compartments could not be conclusively compared. Because donor CMV infection status was unknown, age-related changes in expanded clonotypes were potentially confounded. There was a strong correlation between observed TCR beta diversity and the percentage of naive T cells measured by flow cytometry. Observed TCR beta diversity per million T cells fell roughly linearly with age, and a significant reduction was already apparent by age around 40.

The sequence was obtained from a man aged 35-49 years in good health. Input material: blood. The sequence joins TRBV12-3 or TRBV12-4 to TRBJ2-2, and the D gene may be TRBD1, 6 bases matching. The CDR3 loop reads CASSFSGAAGELFF. The sequenced DNA: TGTGCCAGCAGTTTTTCAGGGGCGGCCGGGGAGCTGTTTTTT.